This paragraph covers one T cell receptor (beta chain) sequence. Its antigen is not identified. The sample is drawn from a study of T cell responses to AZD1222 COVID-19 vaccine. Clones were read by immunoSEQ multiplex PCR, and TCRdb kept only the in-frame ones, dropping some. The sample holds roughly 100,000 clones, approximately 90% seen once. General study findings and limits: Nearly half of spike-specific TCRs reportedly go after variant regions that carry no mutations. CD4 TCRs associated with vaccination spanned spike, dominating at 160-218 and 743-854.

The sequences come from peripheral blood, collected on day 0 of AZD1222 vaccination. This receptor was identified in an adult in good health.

The CDR3: CASSKGGGLYEQYF. CDR3 nucleotides: TGTGCCAGCAGCAAAGGCGGGGGGCTCTACGAGCAGTACTTC. The chain recombines TRBV21-1 with TRBJ2-7; the table's TRBD2 call for D was not verified on the DNA. TRBV21-1 has pseudogene status. The CDR3 loop spans 14 amino acids.